This TCR beta chain originates from a study of blood T cell repertoires in COVID-19. Authors' methods: Amplified reference gene primers provided the basis for estimating nucleated cell counts. Assay used: immunoSEQ multiplex PCR; TCRdb lists only in-frame clones, some missing. The DNA was the basis for D and trimming; V, J and clone size are from that table. The table shows around 170,000 clones, with over 80% occurring only once. The CDR3 has 14 residues. Germline CDR1 is KGHDR and CDR2 is SFDVKD. V shed 5 bases and J 6 bases; nucleotides not matched to a gene: 9. The rearrangement links TRBV24-1 to TRBJ2-7; 7 nucleotides match TRBD2. Sequencing was carried out using peripheral blood. This sequence was found in a woman aged 40 to 49 with acute or convalescent COVID-19. The CDR3 region is CATSGTPERGEQYF. The CDR3 nucleotides are TGTGCCACCAGTGGGACCCCAGAGCGGGGCGAGCAGTACTTC.